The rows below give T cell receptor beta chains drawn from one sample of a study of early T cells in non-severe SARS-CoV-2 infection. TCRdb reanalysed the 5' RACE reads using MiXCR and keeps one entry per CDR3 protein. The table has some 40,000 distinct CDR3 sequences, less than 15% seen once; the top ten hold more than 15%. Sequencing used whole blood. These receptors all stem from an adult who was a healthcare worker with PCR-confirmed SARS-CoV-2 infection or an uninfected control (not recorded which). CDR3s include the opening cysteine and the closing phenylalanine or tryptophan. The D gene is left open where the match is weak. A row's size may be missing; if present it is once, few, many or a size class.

CDR3nt: TGTGCCAGCGGGTCTCTATGGGACAGCGGGGGCTACACCTTC
CDR3aa: CASGSLWDSGGYTF
d_gene: TRBD1
abundance: many
j_gene: TRBJ1-2
v_gene: TRBV12-3/TRBV12-4

CDR3nt: TGTGCCATCAGTGAGTCGATGGACAGCTCTAACTATGGCTACACCTTC
CDR3aa: CAISESMDSSNYGYTF
d_gene: NA
abundance: NA
j_gene: TRBJ1-2
v_gene: TRBV10-3

CDR3nt: TGTGCCAGCAGGACATCGAACACCGGGGAGCTGTTTTTT
CDR3aa: CASRTSNTGELFF
d_gene: NA
abundance: NA
j_gene: TRBJ2-2
v_gene: TRBV2

CDR3nt: TGCAGCGTTGGAGTGCCGGAGGAAGGAAACACCATATATTTT
CDR3aa: CSVGVPEEGNTIYF
d_gene: NA
abundance: few
j_gene: TRBJ1-3
v_gene: TRBV29-1

CDR3nt: TGTGCCAGCAGCACCGGGACAGGGGGCCTCTACGAGCAGTACTTC
CDR3aa: CASSTGTGGLYEQYF
d_gene: TRBD1
abundance: many
j_gene: TRBJ2-7
v_gene: TRBV11-2

CDR3nt: TGTGCCAGTAGTAATGATGTCTTCACTATGTACGAGCAGTACTTC
CDR3aa: CASSNDVFTMYEQYF
d_gene: NA
abundance: NA
j_gene: TRBJ2-7
v_gene: TRBV19

CDR3nt: TGCGCCAGCAGCCAAGAATCGGGATCCATAGAGCAGTTCTTC
CDR3aa: CASSQESGSIEQFF
d_gene: NA
abundance: many
j_gene: TRBJ2-1
v_gene: TRBV4-3

CDR3nt: TGTGCCAGCAGTTACGGGCCCTATGGCTACACCTTC
CDR3aa: CASSYGPYGYTF
d_gene: NA
abundance: many
j_gene: TRBJ1-2
v_gene: TRBV6-5

CDR3nt: TGTGCCAGCAGTACCCCCCGGGGTTCCTACGAGCAGTACTTC
CDR3aa: CASSTPRGSYEQYF
d_gene: NA
abundance: NA
j_gene: TRBJ2-7
v_gene: TRBV6-5

CDR3nt: TGTGCCAGCAGCCCCAACCACAGGGACGAGCAGTACTTC
CDR3aa: CASSPNHRDEQYF
d_gene: NA
abundance: many
j_gene: TRBJ2-7
v_gene: TRBV11-2

CDR3nt: TGTGCCAGCAGTTCACGGACTAGCGGGACCGGGTACGAGCAGTACTTC
CDR3aa: CASSSRTSGTGYEQYF
d_gene: TRBD2
abundance: many
j_gene: TRBJ2-7
v_gene: TRBV6-2/TRBV6-3

CDR3nt: TGTGCCAGCTCACCACAGGGGGGGAACACTGAAGCTTTCTTT
CDR3aa: CASSPQGGNTEAFF
d_gene: NA
abundance: once
j_gene: TRBJ1-1
v_gene: TRBV18

CDR3nt: TGTGCCAGCAGTCCCCGGGACCCAAACCGAGGCGGGGAGCTGTTTTTT
CDR3aa: CASSPRDPNRGGELFF
d_gene: NA
abundance: many
j_gene: TRBJ2-2
v_gene: TRBV27

CDR3nt: TGTGCCAGCAGGGAAACAGGGGACTATGGCTACACCTTC
CDR3aa: CASRETGDYGYTF
d_gene: TRBD1
abundance: few
j_gene: TRBJ1-2
v_gene: TRBV6-1

CDR3nt: TGTGCCAGCAGCGTAGGCAGACAGGAGCAAGAGACCCAGTACTTC
CDR3aa: CASSVGRQEQETQYF
d_gene: NA
abundance: few
j_gene: TRBJ2-5
v_gene: TRBV9

CDR3nt: TGTGCCAGCAGCTCAAGGGGGACAGGCGGGAATGAGCAGTTCTTC
CDR3aa: CASSSRGTGGNEQFF
d_gene: TRBD1
abundance: many
j_gene: TRBJ2-1
v_gene: TRBV11-3

CDR3nt: TGTGCCAGCAGTCCGGACCTGCCTTCTGGGGCCAACGTCCTGACTTTC
CDR3aa: CASSPDLPSGANVLTF
d_gene: NA
abundance: once
j_gene: TRBJ2-6
v_gene: TRBV27

CDR3nt: TGTGCCAGCCGGCTAGCGGGGTCAGATACGCAGTATTTT
CDR3aa: CASRLAGSDTQYF
d_gene: TRBD2
abundance: NA
j_gene: TRBJ2-3
v_gene: TRBV6-6